This T cell receptor (beta chain) was documented in a study of T cell responses to AZD1222 COVID-19 vaccine. Sequencing was performed with immunoSEQ multiplex PCR; in TCRdb, only in-frame clones are kept and a portion is missing. The data show about 140,000 clones, and the top ten clones hold over 2%. Trimming left V 0 bases short and J 5 bases short, with 13 bases between. The CDR3 runs 15 residues. CDR1 is MNHNS and CDR2 is SASEGT in the germline V gene. This chain uses TRBV6-1 with TRBJ1-1; the D gene is possibly TRBD1 (6 bases). Sequences were obtained from peripheral blood. The TCR comes from an adult in good health. The CDR3 bases are TGTGCCAGCAGTGAAGCGCTTGGGGGCGGGACTGAAGCTTTCTTT. Amino acids: CASSEALGGGTEAFF.